This TCR beta chain was sequenced during a study of sequential checkpoint blockade in melanoma. For the study at large: After both sequences, patients received maintenance nivolumab.

Sequencing was performed with immunoSEQ multiplex PCR; in TCRdb, only in-frame clones are kept and a portion is missing. Among around 34,000 clones, 82% were seen once, and the ten largest hold 18%. Indicated treatment: randomized to nivolumab then ipilimumab (arm A) or the reverse (arm B). The TCR sequence derives from a human donor with melanoma. Sample: CD8+ T cells sorted from blood (inferred from file names), taken from a patient given nivolumab and ipilimumab in sequence.

Written as DNA, the CDR3 is TGTGCCAGCAGCTTAGCGGCGAGCGGGGGGCTAGAGACCCAGTACTTC. Its translation: CASSLAASGGLETQYF. The gene calls are TRBV7-2 and TRBJ2-5; 9 positions agree with TRBD2. V lost 0 bases, J lost 4 bases, and 6 bases stayed unmatched. In germline, CDR1 is SGHTA, CDR2 FQGNSA. This CDR3 comprises 16 residues. The entire variable domain, with the rest obtained from reference TRBV7-2 and TRBJ2-5, is as follows: GAGVSQSPSNKVTEKGKDVELRCDPISGHTALYWYRQSLGQGLEFLIYFQGNSAPDKSGLPSDRFSAERTGGSVSTLTIQRTQQEDSAVYLCASSLAASGGLETQYFGPGTRLLVL.